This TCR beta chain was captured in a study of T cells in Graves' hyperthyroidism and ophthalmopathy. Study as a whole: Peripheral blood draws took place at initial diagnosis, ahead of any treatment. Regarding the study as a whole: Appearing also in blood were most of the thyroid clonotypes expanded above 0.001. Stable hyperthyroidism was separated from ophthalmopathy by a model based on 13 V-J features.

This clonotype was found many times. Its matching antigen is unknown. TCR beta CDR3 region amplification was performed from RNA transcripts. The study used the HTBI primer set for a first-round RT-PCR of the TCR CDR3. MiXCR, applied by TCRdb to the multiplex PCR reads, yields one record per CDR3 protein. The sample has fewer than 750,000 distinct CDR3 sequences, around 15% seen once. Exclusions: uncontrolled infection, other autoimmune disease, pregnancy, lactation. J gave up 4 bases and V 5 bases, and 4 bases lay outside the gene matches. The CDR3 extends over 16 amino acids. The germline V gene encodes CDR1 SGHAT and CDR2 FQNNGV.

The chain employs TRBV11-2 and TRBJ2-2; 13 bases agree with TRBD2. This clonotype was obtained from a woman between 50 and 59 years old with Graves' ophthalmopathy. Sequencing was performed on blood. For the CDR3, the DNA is TGTGCCAGCAGCCGACTAGCGGGAGGTAGCACCGGGGAGCTGTTTTTT. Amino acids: CASSRLAGGSTGELFF. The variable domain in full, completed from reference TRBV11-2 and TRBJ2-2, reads EAGVAQSPRYKIIEKRQSVAFWCNPISGHATLYWYQQILGQGPKLLIQFQNNGVVDDSQLPKDRFSAERLKGVDSTLKIQPAKLEDSAVYLCASSRLAGGSTGELFFGEGSRLTVL.